Here is one TCR beta chain with its context. This sample stems from a study of blood T cell repertoires in COVID-19. Germline CDR1 and CDR2: LGHNT and FRNRAP. Between the trimmed V and J ends, which lost 6 bases and 3 bases, there was a span of 9 bases. The CDR3 is 12 amino acids. Per the original methods: Amplification with reference gene primers provided the estimates of nucleated cell counts. Generated by immunoSEQ multiplex PCR, the TCRdb table keeps only in-frame clones and is missing some. That table gives V, J and clone size, and the DNA gave D and trimming. The data show around 140,000 clones, roughly 90% seen once.

The sequence came from a man in his 70s with active COVID-19. V and J are TRBV12-5 and TRBJ2-7; D unclear. Sequenced material: peripheral blood. The CDR3, as DNA: TGTGCTAGTGGGCCCAACAGCTACGAGCAGTACTTC. Encoded protein: CASGPNSYEQYF.